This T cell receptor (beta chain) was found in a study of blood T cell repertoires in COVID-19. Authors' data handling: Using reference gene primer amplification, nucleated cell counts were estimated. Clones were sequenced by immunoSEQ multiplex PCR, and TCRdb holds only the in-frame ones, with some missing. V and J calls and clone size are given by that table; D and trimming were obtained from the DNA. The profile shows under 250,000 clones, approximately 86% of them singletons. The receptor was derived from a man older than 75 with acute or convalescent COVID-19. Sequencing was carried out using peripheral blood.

The DNA for the CDR3 is TGCGCCAGCAGCCACGGGACAGGGGGGACCGGGGAGCTGTTTTTT. Amino acid sequence: CASSHGTGGTGELFF. The chain uses TRBV5-1 and TRBJ2-2; 11 positions match TRBD1. Unmatched junction bases numbered 4, after V lost 4 bases and J lost 5 bases. The length of the CDR3 is 15 residues. Germline V CDR1 and CDR2: SGHRS, YFSETQ.